This is a list of T cell receptor beta chains from one sample in a study of shared clonotypes between healthy human individuals. Some clones are missing from TCRdb's copy, which holds only in-frame ones; the method was immunoSEQ multiplex PCR. This sample has hundreds of thousands of clones; about 74% occur once, and the top ten carry under 2%. The sample comprised memory CD4+ T cells sorted from blood. The receptors were sampled from a woman aged 25 to 45 in good health. Each CDR3 is given with its conserved first and last residue.

>TRBV6-5|TRBJ1-5
CASSYRVNQPQHF
>TRBV28|TRBJ1-2
CASTQTGGLNYGYTF
>TRBV2|TRBJ2-3
CASSQGLAGSKDTQYF
>TRBV4-1|TRBJ2-5
CASSHQAGELETQYF
>TRBV29-1|TRBJ1-1
CSVGQGLAEAFF
>TRBV28|TRBJ1-3
CASSFAVSGNTIYF
>TRBV21-1|TRBJ2-7
CASSKETAHEQYF
>TRBV6-5|TRBJ1-1
CASRPQGNTEAFF
>TRBV7-9|TRBJ2-2
CASKGGSDTGELFF
>TRBV28|TRBJ2-7
CASRRDYEQYF
>TRBV11-2|TRBJ2-1
CASSLGTGGRYNEQFF
>TRBV6-1|TRBJ2-7
CASSEGTPIRFF
>TRBV5-4|TRBJ2-2
CASRTSEPTGELFF
>TRBV6-5|TRBJ2-2
CASSTDTGELFF
>TRBV28|TRBJ2-7
CASSSGTSGNYEQYF
>TRBV7-9|TRBJ2-5
CASSSVGNQYF
>TRBV6-6|TRBJ1-1
CASSGAGGWDTEAFF
>TRBV11-2|TRBJ2-2
CASSSQAGGPNTGELFF
>TRBV19|TRBJ1-5
CASSIGGGSNQPQHF
>TRBV7-6|TRBJ1-4
CASSLGGDGEKLFF
>TRBV19|TRBJ2-3
CASSSLADSTDTQYF
>TRBV7-5|TRBJ2-2
CVRSQPGGPFGELFF
>TRBV6-6|TRBJ2-3
CASSYSQDTQYF
>TRBV10-3|TRBJ2-7
CAIGLAGGNEQYF
>TRBV25-1|TRBJ1-5
CASSEAGHSNQPQHF
>TRBV10-1|TRBJ1-5
CASSDNNQPQHF
>TRBV5-1|TRBJ2-1
CASSWGPGDNEQFF
>TRBV5-5|TRBJ2-7
CASTKFRDINEQYF
>TRBV9|TRBJ2-1
CASSVGRTSLNEQFF
>TRBV5-1|TRBJ2-7
CASSTSGRSPGEQYF
>TRBV6-1|TRBJ1-5
CASSGAGTENQPQHF
>TRBV19|TRBJ2-7
CASRDRDYEQYF
>TRBV5-1|TRBJ1-4
CASAEGAIGEKLFF
>TRBV27|TRBJ2-1
CASSFGTRFEQFF
>TRBV7-2|TRBJ2-1
CASSPGLAGPRSSYNEQFF
>TRBV2|TRBJ2-1
CASSSINNEQFF
>TRBV11-2|TRBJ2-1
CASSLLKGSEQFF
>TRBV7-3|TRBJ2-5
CASSLGQGAWETQYF
>TRBV28|TRBJ2-3
CASSLLHHDTDTQYF
>TRBV30|TRBJ2-7
CAWSVTLGQGKYEQYF
>TRBV5-1|TRBJ2-2
CASSLAVSGDTGELFF
>TRBV18|TRBJ1-2
CASSTGGDYGYTF
>TRBV6-5|TRBJ2-3
CASSYSAGDTDTQYF
>TRBV5-1|TRBJ2-3
CASSWNTDTQYF
>TRBV5-4|TRBJ2-1
CASSLGLGQDNEQFF
>TRBV19|TRBJ1-2
CASRPPQGIYGYTF